Listed below are T cell receptor beta chains from one sample, sequenced in a study of cytomegalovirus exposure and HLA in healthy donors. Measured with immunoSEQ multiplex PCR; TCRdb has only the in-frame clones, and not every one. There are 150,000 or so clones in the sample; 80% occur only once, and 1% lies in the top ten. Sequenced input: PBMCs. These receptors originate from a woman in her 50s in good health and CMV-seropositive. The CDR3 runs from the conserved cysteine through the conserved F or W. D genes are given only for firm matches. Clone size is shown for a subset of rows, as once, few, many or a class of expanded clone.

J gene	clone size	V gene	D gene	CDR3 protein	CDR3 DNA
TRBJ2-7	-	TRBV28	TRBD2	CASWARVAGEQYF	TGTGCCAGTTGGGCGAGGGTAGCGGGCGAGCAGTACTTC
TRBJ2-1	few	TRBV5-1	-	CASSLESSIWGNEQFF	TGCGCCAGCAGCTTGGAATCTAGCATATGGGGCAATGAGCAGTTCTTC
TRBJ2-1	-	TRBV7-2	TRBD2	CASSPTSGGYNEQFF	TGTGCCAGCAGCCCGACTAGCGGGGGCTACAATGAGCAGTTCTTC
TRBJ2-3	-	TRBV7-2	TRBD2	CASSLRLAGGRDTQYF	TGTGCCAGCAGCTTGCGACTAGCGGGGGGCCGGGATACGCAGTATTTT
TRBJ2-4	-	TRBV13	TRBD1	CASSPGQAQNIQYF	TGTGCCAGCAGCCCAGGACAGGCCCAAAACATTCAGTACTTC
TRBJ2-2	-	TRBV30	TRBD2	CACPSRLAGANTGELFF	TGTGCCTGCCCATCGAGGTTAGCGGGAGCGAACACCGGGGAGCTGTTTTTT
TRBJ2-1	-	TRBV19	TRBD2	CASSQTSGPNNEQFF	TGTGCCAGTAGCCAAACTAGCGGACCGAACAATGAGCAGTTCTTC
TRBJ2-7	-	TRBV28	-	CASSLPGGSEQYF	TGTGCCAGCAGTCTCCCCGGGGGATCCGAGCAGTACTTC
TRBJ2-5	-	TRBV14	-	CASSQTGYTQYF	TGTGCCAGCAGCCAAACAGGGTATACCCAGTACTTC
TRBJ1-4	-	TRBV14	TRBD1	CASSPPGQMSWSEKLFF	TGTGCCAGCAGCCCGCCGGGACAGATGTCTTGGAGTGAAAAACTGTTTTTT
TRBJ2-6	once	TRBV5-5	-	CASSSGGAGANVLTF	TGTGCCAGCAGCTCTGGGGGCGCCGGGGCCAACGTCCTGACTTTC